Following are 21 T cell receptor beta chains from one sample sequenced in a study of blood T cell repertoires in COVID-19. Assay used: immunoSEQ multiplex PCR; TCRdb lists only in-frame clones, some missing. The top ten hold nearly 15% of the sample, which has about 14,000 clones, 85% to 90% seen once. The material sequenced was peripheral blood. These receptors all stem from a man between 45 and 60 years old with active COVID-19.

The V and J genes are TRBV6-6 and TRBJ1-5, with 7 bases lining up with TRBD1. The CDR3 loop spans 15 amino acids. With 6 bases clipped from V and 0 bases from J, the junction kept 5 bases outside the gene matches. CDR1 is MNHNY and CDR2 is SVGAGI in the germline V gene (reference sequence). CDR3 protein: CASRSGTDSNQPQHF. The CDR3 DNA reads as TGTGCCAGCAGATCCGGGACAGATAGCAATCAGCCCCAGCATTTT.

A single count supports this clone. V and J are TRBV11-3 and TRBJ2-1, with 14 bases identical to TRBD2. Germline V gives CDR1 SGHNT, CDR2 YENEEA. The V gene end was trimmed by 5 bases and the J gene end by 12 bases; junction bases not matched to a gene: 3. The CDR3 is made up of 13 amino acids. The chain's CDR3 is CASSRGTSGRQFF. CDR3 in DNA: TGTGCCAGCAGCCGAGGGACTAGCGGGAGGCAGTTCTTC. The full variable domain, in which reference TRBV11-3 and TRBJ2-1 provide the parts outside the CDR3, is EAGVVQSPRYKIIEKKQPVAFWCNPISGHNTLYWYLQNLGQGPELLIRYENEEAVDDSQLPKDRFSAERLKGVDSTLKIQPAELGDSAVYLCASSRGTSGRQFFGPGTRLTVL.

This clone was observed once. The rearrangement links TRBV9 to TRBJ2-2; no clear D. CDR3 length equals 15 residues. Germline loops: CDR1 SGDLS, CDR2 YYNGEE. Trimming cost V 0 bases and J 1 base, with 7 bases left between them. The CDR3 nucleotides read TGTGCCAGCAGCGTAGAACCAGGGAACACCGGGGAGCTGTTTTTT. Protein product: CASSVEPGNTGELFF.

V usage is TRBV6-5 and J usage is TRBJ2-7; perhaps TRBD1 as D (5 bases). V dropped 5 bases and J dropped 0 bases, with 11 bases sitting between them. Germline V lookup: CDR1 MNHEY, CDR2 SVGAGI. The CDR3 length is 14 residues. CDR3 amino acids: CASSRQPVSYEQYF. In DNA form, the CDR3 reads TGTGCCAGCAGTCGACAGCCAGTCTCCTACGAGCAGTACTTC.

This chain connects TRBV27 to TRBJ2-3, with D tentatively TRBD1 (5 bases). CDR3 length: 13 amino acids. With 0 bases removed from V and 4 bases from J, the gap between germline ends came to 5 bases. Looked up from germline, CDR1 is MNHEY and CDR2 is SMNVEV (reference sequence). DNA of the CDR3: TGTGCCAGCAGTTTATCCAGGGCAGATACGCAGTATTTT. Translating it yields CASSLSRADTQYF.

The chain couples TRBV6-5 to TRBJ2-3, with 8 bases aligning to TRBD2. This CDR3 spans 14 amino acids. Unmatched junction bases numbered 6, after V lost 7 bases and J lost 3 bases. From germline, CDR1 is MNHEY and CDR2 SVGAGI. The CDR3: CASTEREPTDTQYF. The CDR3, as DNA: TGTGCCAGCACCGAGCGGGAGCCGACAGATACGCAGTATTTT.

This rearrangement joins TRBV7-2 to TRBJ2-3; 7 bases match TRBD2. The CDR3 consists of 14 residues. Germline V CDR1 and CDR2: SGHTA, FQGNSA. Trimming at V came to 3 bases and at J to 3 bases, leaving 3 bases not matched to a gene. The DNA of the CDR3 is TGTGCCAGCAGCTTCGGACTAGAAACAGATACGCAGTATTTT. It encodes CASSFGLETDTQYF.

V gene TRBV27 combines with J gene TRBJ1-1, with 8 bases matching TRBD1. The CDR3 has 14 amino acids. Trimming removed 6 bases from V and 4 bases from J; junction bases left unmatched: 7. Looked up from germline, CDR1 is MNHEY and CDR2 is SMNVEV (reference sequence). This CDR3 reads CASRAGGKGTEAFF. Written as DNA, the CDR3 is TGTGCCAGCAGGGCAGGGGGCAAAGGCACTGAAGCTTTCTTT.

The chain has TRBV11-2 and TRBJ2-7, with 7 bases fitting TRBD2. Losses at the gene ends were 4 bases for V and 3 bases for J; bases not matched to a gene: 12. This CDR3 has 16 residues. CDR1 and CDR2 (germline): SGHAT, FQNNGV. CDR3 bases: TGTGCCAGCAGCTCGCGGGACTACCTAGGGGTCTACGAGCAGTACTTC. Translating it yields CASSSRDYLGVYEQYF.

The chain joins TRBV11-2 to TRBJ1-2, with D perhaps matching TRBD1 (5 bases). Trimming took off 5 bases at V and 8 bases at J, with 15 bases between the two ends. CDR1 is SGHAT and CDR2 is FQNNGV in the germline V gene. The CDR3 is made up of 13 amino acids. Here the CDR3 DNA reads TGTGCCAGCAGCCCTGGGGCGGCCGGGGGCTACACCTTC. Residues: CASSPGAAGGYTF. Full variable domain (rest looked up from reference TRBV11-2 and TRBJ1-2): EAGVAQSPRYKIIEKRQSVAFWCNPISGHATLYWYQQILGQGPKLLIQFQNNGVVDDSQLPKDRFSAERLKGVDSTLKIQPAKLEDSAVYLCASSPGAAGGYTFGSGTRLTVV.

The chain joins TRBV28 to TRBJ2-2; 12 bases map to TRBD2. The CDR3 runs to 18 residues. CDR1 MDHEN and CDR2 SYDVKM come from the germline V gene. Trimming removed 6 bases from V and 4 bases from J; junction bases left unmatched: 12. In DNA form, the CDR3 reads TGTGCCAGCAGCCCGGGACTAGCGGGCTCCCGGGCCACCGGGGAGCTGTTTTTT. It encodes CASSPGLAGSRATGELFF. The full variable domain, rest sourced from reference TRBV28 and TRBJ2-2, is DVKVTQSSRYLVKRTGEKVFLECVQDMDHENMFWYRQDPGLGLRLIYFSYDVKMKEKGDIPEGYSVSREKKERFSLILESASTNQTSMYLCASSPGLAGSRATGELFFGEGSRLTVL.

The chain combines TRBV4-2 with TRBJ2-5; maybe TRBD2 (6 bases). Trimming removed 0 bases from V and 4 bases from J, with 9 bases in between. This CDR3 has 14 residues. The V gene's germline CDR1 is LGHNA and CDR2 YNFKEQ. For the CDR3, the DNA is TGTGCCAGCAGCCAAGATGACGGGAGAGAGACCCAGTACTTC. Its translation is CASSQDDGRETQYF.

The chain joins TRBV6-2 or TRBV6-3 to TRBJ1-5; a weak D match, TRBD1 (6 bases). The V gene's germline CDR1 is MNHEY and CDR2 SVGEGT. This CDR3 spans 16 amino acids. V was pared by 4 bases and J by 4 bases, with 17 bases between. DNA for the CDR3: TGTGCCAGCAGTTCCCTGGGGGCTCTGAGAAATCAGCCCCAGCATTTT. Encoded protein: CASSSLGALRNQPQHF.

The V call is TRBV10-2, the J call TRBJ2-3, with D possibly matching TRBD1 (7 bases). The length of the CDR3 is 15 residues. Germline CDR1 WSHSY, CDR2 SAAADI. Trimming pared 6 bases from V and 4 bases from J, leaving 17 bases between. The CDR3: CASREGAGSADTQYF. In DNA form, the CDR3 reads TGCGCCAGCAGGGAGGGGGCGGGGTCCGCAGATACGCAGTATTTT.

This clone was detected a few times. This sequence joins TRBV27 and TRBJ2-2, with D tentatively TRBD2 (6 bases). This CDR3 comprises 15 residues. CDR1 and CDR2 (germline): MNHEY, SMNVEV (reference sequence). Trimming took 6 bases from V and 2 from J, leaving 13 bases between them. The CDR3 DNA follows: TGTGCCAGCAGCTACGCTAGCGTAAACACCGGGGAGCTGTTTTTT. It specifies CASSYASVNTGELFF.

The chain carries TRBV28 and TRBJ2-7, with 10 bases identical to TRBD1. The V segment lost 6 bases and the J segment 4 bases; nucleotides outside the gene matches: 9. Germline assignment: CDR1 MDHEN and CDR2 SYDVKM. The CDR3 is 15 residues long. CDR3 nucleotide sequence: TGTGCCAGCAGAAGGGACAGGGGTTTTAGGTACGAGCAGTACTTC. This encodes CASRRDRGFRYEQYF.

The gene calls are TRBV7-9 and TRBJ1-2; the match to TRBD1 covers 9 bases. Unmatched junction bases numbered 10, after V lost 3 bases and J lost 8 bases. Germline V gene lookup returns CDR1 SEHNR and CDR2 FQNEAQ (reference sequence). There are 15 residues in the CDR3. The CDR3 sequence is CASSFTGGAEWGYTF. The CDR3 nucleotides read TGTGCCAGCAGCTTCACAGGGGGCGCAGAGTGGGGCTACACCTTC.

The genes are TRBV9 and TRBJ1-4; 11 bases are a match to TRBD1. Germline V gives CDR1 SGDLS, CDR2 YYNGEE. This CDR3 has 18 residues. V dropped 4 bases and J dropped 7; count of bases not matched to a gene: 15. The CDR3 DNA is TGTGCCAGCAGCATGGGCTGGACAGGGGGCCCGGATAGTGAAAAACTGTTTTTT. As protein: CASSMGWTGGPDSEKLFF.

V and J are TRBV7-8 and TRBJ2-3; 7 bases fit TRBD1. Germline V gives CDR1 SGHVS, CDR2 FQNEAQ. With 4 bases clipped from V and 4 bases from J, the junction kept 8 bases outside the gene matches. The length of the CDR3 is 15 residues. As DNA, the CDR3 is TGTGCCAGCAGCTACGACAGGGTCCCCCCAGATACGCAGTATTTT. Protein: CASSYDRVPPDTQYF.

The V gene is TRBV19, the J gene TRBJ1-1; D uncertain. The V gene's germline CDR1 is LNHDA and CDR2 SQIVND (reference sequence). V was cut by 9 bases and J by 3 bases, with 8 bases left in between. This CDR3 contains 11 residues. The CDR3 nucleotides are TGTGCCAGCCAATTCCACACTGAAGCTTTCTTT. This translates into CASQFHTEAFF.

The chain recombines TRBV29-1 with TRBJ2-3; tentatively, D is TRBD1 (6 bases). CDR3 length: 14 amino acids. V was cut by 3 bases and J by 3 bases, with 13 bases left in between. Looked up from germline, CDR1 is SQVTM and CDR2 is ANQGSEA. The CDR3: CSVDRPQGTDTQYF. CDR3 sequence (DNA): TGCAGCGTTGATAGGCCCCAGGGGACAGATACGCAGTATTTT.